The rows below give T cell receptor beta chains drawn from one sample of a study of T cell repertoires in cytomegalovirus infection. TCRdb ran MiXCR on the reads and lists one entry per CDR3 protein. There are approximately 140,000 distinct CDR3 sequences in the sample; about 6% occur only once, and under 20% lies in the top ten. The sequenced sample was PBMCs. The receptors were gathered from a human donor in good health (CMV status not recorded). Some clones in this sample may be carry-over from other donors' samples. Each CDR3 is given with its conserved first and last residue.

CDR3: CASSRETSGPNTEAFF
V: TRBV5-1

CDR3: CSVWAGGAETQYF
V: TRBV20-1

CDR3: CASSLDRVDYGYTF
V: TRBV7-8

CDR3: CASSISGGRGSEQFF
V: TRBV19

CDR3: CASSETGTPRSPDTQYF
V: TRBV12-3/TRBV12-4

CDR3: CASSSWGTSGNTIYF
V: TRBV28

CDR3: CATSVRATNEKLFF
V: TRBV7-9

CDR3: CASSLGQGYTQPQHF
V: TRBV7-2

CDR3: CASSRPGVNEKLFF
V: TRBV28

CDR3: CASGPRKDMNTEAFF
V: TRBV10-2

CDR3: CASSQVHRDRYEQYF
V: TRBV4-3

CDR3: CASSHPQGNSFLNTEAFF
V: TRBV4-3

CDR3: CASSFGQTTYGYTF
V: TRBV7-2

CDR3: CASTLRGYYNEQFF
V: TRBV28

CDR3: CASSFRDNNQPQHF
V: TRBV9

CDR3: CSASVGGESVGYGYTF
V: TRBV20-1

CDR3: CASSPTGNYEQYF
V: TRBV7-2

CDR3: CASTSTEARLLLPGELFF
V: TRBV19

CDR3: CASSSVLNTEAFF
V: TRBV12-3/TRBV12-4

CDR3: CASSPHSTGPAGELFF
V: TRBV28

CDR3: CASSLPDLYSGNTIYF
V: TRBV7-3

CDR3: CASSTGANVLTF
V: TRBV19

CDR3: CASSTDSYGYTF
V: TRBV7-4

CDR3: CASKKGRTGNTIYF
V: TRBV19

CDR3: CASSPGTAWGYTF
V: TRBV7-9

CDR3: CSATSGATSTDTQYF
V: TRBV20-1

CDR3: CASRPRDSHTYNEQFF
V: TRBV27

CDR3: CASTVADAYEQYF
V: TRBV2

CDR3: CASSQDRANQPQHF
V: TRBV4-2

CDR3: CASSHRGGNTEAFF
V: TRBV6-1

CDR3: CASTTNRGNEQFF
V: TRBV28

CDR3: CASSLVAGMVGELFF
V: TRBV11-2

CDR3: CSARDLDLSGYNEQFF
V: TRBV20-1

CDR3: CASSLAGRSYGYTF
V: TRBV7-2

CDR3: CASSSGTLYGYTF
V: TRBV7-2